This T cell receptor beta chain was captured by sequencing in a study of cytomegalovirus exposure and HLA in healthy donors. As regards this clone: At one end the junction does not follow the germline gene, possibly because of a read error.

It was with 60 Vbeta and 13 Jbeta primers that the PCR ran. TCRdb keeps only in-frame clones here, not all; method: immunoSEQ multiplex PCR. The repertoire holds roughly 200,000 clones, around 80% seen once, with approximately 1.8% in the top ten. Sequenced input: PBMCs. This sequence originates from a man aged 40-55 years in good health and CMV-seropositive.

This chain's CDR3 is CASSLAGTENF. The CDR3 region has the DNA TGTGCCAGCAGCTTGGCTGGGACAGAGAACTTC. This rearrangement joins TRBV5-6 to TRBJ2-7; 7 nucleotides align to TRBD1. Germline loops: CDR1 SGHDT, CDR2 YYEEEE. CDR3 length equals 11 residues.